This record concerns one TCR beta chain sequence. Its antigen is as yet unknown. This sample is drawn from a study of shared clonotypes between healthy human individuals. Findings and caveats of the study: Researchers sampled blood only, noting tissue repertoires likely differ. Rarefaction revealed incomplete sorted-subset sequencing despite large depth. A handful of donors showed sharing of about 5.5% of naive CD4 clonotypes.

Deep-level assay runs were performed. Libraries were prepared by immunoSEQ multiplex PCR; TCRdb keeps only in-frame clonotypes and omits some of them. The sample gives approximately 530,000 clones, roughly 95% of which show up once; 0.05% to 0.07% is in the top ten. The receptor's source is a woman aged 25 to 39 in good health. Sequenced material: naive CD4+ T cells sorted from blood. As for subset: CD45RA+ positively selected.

Here the CDR3 reads CASTSPVSGANVLTF. CDR3 sequence (DNA): TGTGCCAGCACCTCGCCGGTATCCGGGGCCAACGTCCTGACTTTC. The chain uses TRBV28 and TRBJ2-6, with unresolved D. The CDR3 runs to 15 residues. The germline CDR1 and CDR2 sequences are MDHEN and SYDVKM. V was pared by 7 bases and J by 4 bases, with 14 bases between.